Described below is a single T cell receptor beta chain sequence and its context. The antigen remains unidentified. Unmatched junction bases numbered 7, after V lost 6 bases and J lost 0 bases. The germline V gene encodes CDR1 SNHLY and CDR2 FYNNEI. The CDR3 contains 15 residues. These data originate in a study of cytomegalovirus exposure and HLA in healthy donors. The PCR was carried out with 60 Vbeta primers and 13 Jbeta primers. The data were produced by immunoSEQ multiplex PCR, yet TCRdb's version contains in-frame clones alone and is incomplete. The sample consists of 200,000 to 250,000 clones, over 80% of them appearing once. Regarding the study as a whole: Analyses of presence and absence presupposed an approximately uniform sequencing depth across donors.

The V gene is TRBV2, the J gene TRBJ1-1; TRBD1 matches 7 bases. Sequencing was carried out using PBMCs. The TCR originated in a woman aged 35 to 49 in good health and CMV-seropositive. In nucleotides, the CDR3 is TGTGCCAGCAGCCGACAGGGACTAGTGAACACTGAAGCTTTCTTT. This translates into CASSRQGLVNTEAFF.